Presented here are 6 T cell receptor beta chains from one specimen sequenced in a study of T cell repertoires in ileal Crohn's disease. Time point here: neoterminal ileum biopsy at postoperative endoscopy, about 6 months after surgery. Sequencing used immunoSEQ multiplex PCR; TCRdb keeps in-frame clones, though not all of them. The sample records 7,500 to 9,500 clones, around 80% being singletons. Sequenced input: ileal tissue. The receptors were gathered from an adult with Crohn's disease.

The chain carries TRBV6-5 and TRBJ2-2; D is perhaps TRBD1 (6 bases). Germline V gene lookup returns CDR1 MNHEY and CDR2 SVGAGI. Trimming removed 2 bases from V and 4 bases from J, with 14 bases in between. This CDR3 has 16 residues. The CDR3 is CASSYRDNFFTGELFF. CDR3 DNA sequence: TGTGCCAGCAGTTACCGGGACAATTTTTTCACCGGGGAGCTGTTTTTT.

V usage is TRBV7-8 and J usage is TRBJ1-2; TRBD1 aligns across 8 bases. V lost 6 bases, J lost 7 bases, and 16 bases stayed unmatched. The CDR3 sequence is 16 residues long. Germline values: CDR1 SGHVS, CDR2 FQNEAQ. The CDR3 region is CASRPRGPRGQGGYTF. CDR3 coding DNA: TGTGCCAGCAGACCCCGGGGGCCCAGGGGGCAGGGTGGCTACACCTTC.

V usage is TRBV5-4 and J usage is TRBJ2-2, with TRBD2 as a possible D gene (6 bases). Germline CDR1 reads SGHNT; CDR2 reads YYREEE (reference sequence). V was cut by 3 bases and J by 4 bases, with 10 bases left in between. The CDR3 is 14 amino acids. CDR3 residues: CASSSLAPTGELFF. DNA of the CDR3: TGTGCCAGCAGCTCGCTAGCGCCCACCGGGGAGCTGTTTTTT. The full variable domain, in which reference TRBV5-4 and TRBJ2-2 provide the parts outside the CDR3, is ETGVTQSPTHLIKTRGQQVTLRCSSQSGHNTVSWYQQALGQGPQFIFQYYREEENGRGNFPPRFSGLQFPNYSSELNVNALELDDSALYLCASSSLAPTGELFFGEGSRLTVL.

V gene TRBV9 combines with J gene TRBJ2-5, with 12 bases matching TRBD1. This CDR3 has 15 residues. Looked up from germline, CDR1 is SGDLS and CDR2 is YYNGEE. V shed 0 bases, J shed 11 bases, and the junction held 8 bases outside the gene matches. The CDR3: CASSVGGQGAPEQYF. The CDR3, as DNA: TGTGCCAGCAGCGTAGGGGGACAGGGGGCCCCGGAGCAGTACTTC.

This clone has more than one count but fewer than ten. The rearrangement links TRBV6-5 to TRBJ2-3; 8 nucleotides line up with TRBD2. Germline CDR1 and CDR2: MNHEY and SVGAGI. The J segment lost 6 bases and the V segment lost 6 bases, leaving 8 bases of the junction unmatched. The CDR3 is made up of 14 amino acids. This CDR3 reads CASSPGGGRDTQYF. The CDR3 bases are TGTGCCAGCAGCCCCGGGGGGGGGCGGGATACGCAGTATTTT.

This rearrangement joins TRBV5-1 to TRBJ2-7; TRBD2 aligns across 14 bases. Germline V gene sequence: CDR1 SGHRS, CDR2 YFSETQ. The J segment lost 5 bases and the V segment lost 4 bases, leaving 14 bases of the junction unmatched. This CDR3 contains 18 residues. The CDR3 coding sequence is TGCGCCAGCAGCGTTGGGGGACTAGCGGGGGCAGTGGGAGACGAGCAGTACTTC. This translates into CASSVGGLAGAVGDEQYF.